Shown below are 30 T cell receptor beta chains from a single sample sequenced in a study of blood T cell repertoires in COVID-19. Profiling relied on immunoSEQ multiplex PCR, and the TCRdb table lists in-frame clones only, not all of them. The profile covers about 70,000 clones, with roughly 79% appearing a single time and roughly 6.3% taken by the ten largest. The sample was peripheral blood. The receptors originated from a woman in her fifties or sixties with acute or convalescent COVID-19.

The chain combines TRBV2 with TRBJ2-7, with 7 bases lining up with TRBD1. Germline CDR1 SNHLY, CDR2 FYNNEI. Germline trimming cut 9 bases from V and 2 bases from J; bases unmatched to any gene: 7. This CDR3 region has 13 residues. CDR3 region: CARGTALTYEQYF. The CDR3 bases are TGTGCCAGAGGGACAGCGTTAACCTACGAGCAGTACTTC.

This chain links TRBV6-5 with TRBJ1-6; D is possibly TRBD1 (5 bases). This CDR3 contains 13 residues. Germline values: CDR1 MNHEY, CDR2 SVGAGI. V shed 10 bases and J shed 7 bases, with 14 bases lying between them. CDR3 sequence reads: CAIQQAVNSPLHF. The CDR3 DNA follows: TGTGCCATCCAACAGGCAGTCAATTCACCCCTCCACTTT.

By share, this clone ranks as medium-sized. V usage is TRBV19 and J usage is TRBJ1-5; 9 nucleotides agree with TRBD1. Germline CDR1 is LNHDA and CDR2 is SQIVND (reference sequence). The CDR3 is made up of 15 amino acids. V lost 7 bases, J lost 4 bases, and 8 bases stayed unmatched. The CDR3 DNA reads TGTGCCAGTACCACCCGGGACAGGGTTAATCAGCCCCAGCATTTT. This codes for CASTTRDRVNQPQHF.

The chain is built from TRBV18 and TRBJ2-5; 8 positions agree with TRBD2. The CDR3 loop spans 16 amino acids. Unmatched junction bases numbered 9, after V lost 1 base and J lost 5 bases. Germline values: CDR1 KGHSH, CDR2 LQKENI. The CDR3 DNA reads TGTGCCAGCTCACCACTCCGGGGGGGGATTTATGAGACCCAGTACTTC. Protein sequence: CASSPLRGGIYETQYF.

The J gene is TRBJ2-7, the V gene TRBV28; 7 bases align to TRBD1. This CDR3 comprises 13 residues. CDR1 and CDR2 from the germline V gene are MDHEN and SYDVKM. Trimming took 7 bases from V and 0 from J; bases not matched to a gene: 3. The CDR3 sequence is CASTRDSSYEQYF. The DNA of the CDR3 is TGTGCCAGCACCCGGGACAGCTCCTACGAGCAGTACTTC.

This chain connects TRBV5-1 to TRBJ1-2; TRBD1 agrees at 10 bases. The ends lost 0 bases at V and 6 bases at J; junction bases unmatched: 2. The V gene's germline CDR1 is SGHRS and CDR2 YFSETQ. The CDR3 is made up of 14 amino acids. The CDR3 DNA reads TGCGCCAGCAGCTTGGAGACAGGGGGCAATGGCTACACCTTC. Translation gives CASSLETGGNGYTF.

This clone occurred a few times. The V gene is TRBV12-1, the J gene TRBJ2-2; the table's D call, TRBD1, was not checked against the DNA. TRBV12-1 is shown as a pseudogene. This CDR3 is built from 18 residues. Here the CDR3 DNA reads TGTGCCAGCAGCATCCCGGGACACCTAGAAGTAGGGACCGGGGAGCTGTTTTTT. It codes for CASSIPGHLEVGTGELFF.

In this sample, this clone turned up a few times. The chain combines TRBV7-9 with TRBJ1-1; D remains unclear. The CDR3 is 12 amino acids. V lost 4 bases to trimming and J lost 7 bases, with 10 bases between them. Germline CDR1 and CDR2: SEHNR and FQNEAQ (reference sequence). CDR3 nucleotides: TGTGCCAGCAGCTCAACAACAGTTGAAGCTTTCTTT. Translation: CASSSTTVEAFF.

The chain carries TRBV14 and TRBJ2-2, with 7 bases lining up with TRBD1. V dropped 4 bases and J dropped 4; count of bases not matched to a gene: 6. CDR1 is SGHDN, CDR2 FVKESK, per germline. CDR3 length: 15 residues. CDR3 amino acids: CASSPATGTTGELFF. In DNA, the CDR3 is TGTGCCAGCAGCCCCGCGACAGGGACCACCGGGGAGCTGTTTTTT.

V and J are TRBV18 and TRBJ1-6; no firm D call. The CDR3 sequence is 15 residues long. Trimming removed 0 bases from V and 5 bases from J, with 8 bases in between. Per the germline V gene, CDR1 is KGHSH and CDR2 is LQKENI. The CDR3 region has the DNA TGTGCCAGCTCACCACCGTTGGCAAATAATTCACCCCTCCACTTT. Translated: CASSPPLANNSPLHF.

The chain is built from TRBV10-1 and TRBJ2-3; tentative D call: TRBD2 (5 bases). The V end was cut by 2 bases, the J end by 5 bases, with 5 bases between. Germline values: CDR1 WNHNN, CDR2 SYGVQD (reference sequence). The CDR3 runs to 12 residues. The CDR3 coding sequence is TGCGCCAGCAGTGAGGGGAGAGATACGCAGTATTTT. It codes for CASSEGRDTQYF.

The chain combines TRBV7-9 with TRBJ1-1; D is unclear. CDR1 and CDR2 (germline): SEHNR, FQNEAQ (reference sequence). The V end lost 8 bases, the J end lost 5 bases, and 15 bases lay between the germline ends. This CDR3 comprises 13 residues. CDR3 protein: CASRREEGTEAFF. CDR3 coding DNA: TGTGCCAGCCGTCGTGAGGAAGGTACTGAAGCTTTCTTT.

This clone has a single count. V is TRBV9 and J is TRBJ2-5, with 13 bases fitting TRBD2. The CDR3 runs 17 residues. V shed 0 bases, J shed 2 bases, and the junction held 4 bases outside the gene matches. Germline V gives CDR1 SGDLS, CDR2 YYNGEE. Here the CDR3 reads CASSVGLAGGVQETQYF. In DNA form, the CDR3 reads TGTGCCAGCAGCGTAGGACTAGCGGGGGGTGTTCAAGAGACCCAGTACTTC.

The rearrangement uses TRBV4-1 and TRBJ1-1, with D tentatively TRBD1 (6 bases). V was trimmed by 2 bases and J by 10 bases, leaving 14 bases between them. Germline V gives CDR1 MGHRA, CDR2 YSYEKL. The length of the CDR3 is 13 residues. The CDR3 sequence: CASSQSGGRPAFF. The CDR3 DNA reads TGCGCCAGCAGCCAAAGTGGGGGCAGACCAGCTTTCTTT.

This clone was seen once. V and J are TRBV25-1 and TRBJ2-2; possibly TRBD1 for D (6 bases). V was clipped by 6 bases and J by 3 bases, with 11 bases between them. This CDR3 has 14 residues. Per germline, CDR1 MGHDK and CDR2 SYGVNS. CDR3 nucleotide sequence: TGTGCCAGCAGAATGGGGGCGGACACCGGGGAGCTGTTTTTT. Translating it yields CASRMGADTGELFF. Together with reference TRBV25-1 and TRBJ2-2, the CDR3 gives the full variable domain: EADIYQTPRYLVIGTGKKITLECSQTMGHDKMYWYQQDPGMELHLIHYSYGVNSTEKGDLSSESTVSRIRTEHFPLTLESARPSHTSQYLCASRMGADTGELFFGEGSRLTVL.

The rearrangement uses TRBV7-2 and TRBJ2-2, with D possibly matching TRBD1 (6 bases). The CDR3 totals 13 residues. The V end was cut by 4 bases, the J end by 16 bases, with 19 bases between. CDR1 is SGHTA, CDR2 FQGNSA, per germline. Here the CDR3 reads CASSWRTEGGEFF. DNA of the CDR3: TGTGCCAGCAGCTGGAGGACAGAGGGTGGAGAGTTTTTT.

V is TRBV18 and J is TRBJ1-4, with 8 bases fitting TRBD1. The length of the CDR3 is 15 residues. Unmatched junction bases numbered 6, after V lost 2 bases and J lost 7 bases. Germline V gives CDR1 KGHSH, CDR2 LQKENI. In DNA form, the CDR3 reads TGTGCCAGCTCACCAAACAGGGGGTCCGGTGAAAAACTGTTTTTT. Translation gives CASSPNRGSGEKLFF.

This clone was observed a single time. The chain links TRBV9 to TRBJ2-2; D may be TRBD1 (5 bases). V was cut by 3 bases and J by 3 bases, with 18 bases left in between. Germline V gives CDR1 SGDLS, CDR2 YYNGEE. The CDR3 is 17 residues long. The CDR3 loop is CASSATPSGYYTGELFF. The CDR3 DNA sequence: TGTGCCAGCAGCGCGACCCCCTCAGGGTACTACACCGGGGAGCTGTTTTTT.

This clone was observed a single time. The chain recombines TRBV2 with TRBJ2-1; no clear D. CDR3 length: 14 amino acids. CDR1 is SNHLY and CDR2 is FYNNEI in the germline V gene. The V gene lost 8 bases and the J gene lost 6 bases, with 17 bases spanning the gap. CDR3: CASSLTTRPNEQFF. In nucleotides, the CDR3 is TGTGCCAGCTCACTTACAACGAGGCCCAATGAGCAGTTCTTC.

The rearrangement joins TRBV5-6 to TRBJ1-1, with D possibly TRBD1 on 5 matching bases. V lost 4 bases and J lost 7, with 20 bases in between. This CDR3 has 15 amino acids. Germline CDR1 SGHDT, CDR2 YYEEEE. CDR3 nucleotide sequence: TGTGCCAGCAGCGCTTGGGATAGTGGCAGGGTTGAAGCTTTCTTT. Protein product: CASSAWDSGRVEAFF.

The rearrangement joins TRBV6-5 to TRBJ1-1; TRBD1 is a possible D gene (6 bases). This CDR3 region has 13 residues. Germline CDR1 reads MNHEY; CDR2 reads SVGAGI. V gave up 1 base and J gave up 8 bases, with 11 bases separating them. The CDR3, as DNA: TGTGCCAGCAGTTACTACAGGGAGTCGGAAGCTTTCTTT. It is translated as CASSYYRESEAFF.

The V call is TRBV7-2, the J call TRBJ1-5; 7 bases line up with TRBD1. CDR1 and CDR2 (germline): SGHTA, FQGNSA. Losses at the gene ends were 2 bases for V and 4 bases for J; bases not matched to a gene: 5. The CDR3 consists of 15 residues. In nucleotides, the CDR3 is TGTGCCAGCAGCTTATGGGACAGATCGAATCAGCCCCAGCATTTT. This translates into CASSLWDRSNQPQHF. Filled out from reference TRBV7-2 and TRBJ1-5, the complete variable domain reads GAGVSQSPSNKVTEKGKDVELRCDPISGHTALYWYRQSLGQGLEFLIYFQGNSAPDKSGLPSDRFSAERTGGSVSTLTIQRTQQEDSAVYLCASSLWDRSNQPQHFGDGTRLSIL.

The V gene is TRBV29-1, the J gene TRBJ2-5; 10 bases are shared with TRBD2. This CDR3 is 14 amino acids long. Germline V gene sequence: CDR1 SQVTM, CDR2 ANQGSEA. J gave up 4 bases and V 6 bases, and 8 bases lay outside the gene matches. The CDR3 nucleotides are TGCAGCGTCCCAGCGGGGGGGGGAGGAGAGACCCAGTACTTC. Amino acid sequence: CSVPAGGGGETQYF.

The gene calls are TRBV9 and TRBJ2-7, with 7 bases lining up with TRBD1. The germline V gene encodes CDR1 SGDLS and CDR2 YYNGEE. Trimming at V came to 0 bases and at J to 4 bases, leaving 4 bases not matched to a gene. The CDR3 loop spans 14 amino acids. The CDR3 region is CASSVGGTVYEQYF. CDR3 coding DNA: TGTGCCAGCAGCGTAGGGGGGACAGTATACGAGCAGTACTTC.

This clone appeared a few times. The V and J genes are TRBV7-3 and TRBJ2-7, with 11 bases identical to TRBD2. The CDR3 spans 14 residues. Germline CDR1 reads SGHTA; CDR2 reads FQGTGA. The V segment lost 4 bases and the J segment 6 bases; nucleotides outside the gene matches: 5. CDR3 amino acids: CASSSTSGVGEQYF. The CDR3 DNA follows: TGTGCCAGCAGCTCGACTAGCGGGGTAGGCGAGCAGTACTTC.

For the CDR3, the DNA is TGCGCCAGCAGCTTCGGAGGGGCGGACCAGCCCCAGCATTTT. This gives the protein CASSFGGADQPQHF. V gene TRBV5-1 combines with J gene TRBJ1-5; TRBD1 might be the D (5 bases). Germline CDR1 is SGHRS and CDR2 is YFSETQ. The CDR3 is made up of 14 amino acids. Trimming pared 2 bases from V and 7 bases from J, leaving 13 bases between.

The rearrangement joins TRBV7-9 to TRBJ1-1, with D hard to call. This CDR3 is 16 amino acids long. CDR1 and CDR2 (germline): SEHNR, FQNEAQ (reference sequence). Trimming removed 0 bases from V and 2 bases from J, with 13 bases in between. In nucleotides, the CDR3 is TGTGCCAGCAGCTTAGCGGCGGGGTCGGGAAACACTGAAGCTTTCTTT. Translating gives CASSLAAGSGNTEAFF. Looking up the rest from reference TRBV7-9 and TRBJ1-1 gives the full variable domain: DTGVSQNPRHKITKRGQNVTFRCDPISEHNRLYWYRQTLGQGPEFLTYFQNEAQLEKSRLLSDRFSAERPKGSFSTLEIQRTEQGDSAMYLCASSLAAGSGNTEAFFGQGTRLTVV.

This chain links TRBV10-2 with TRBJ1-3, with a possible D match to TRBD1 (5 bases). This CDR3 is 17 amino acids long. Germline values: CDR1 WSHSY, CDR2 SAAADI. V was pared by 4 bases and J by 0 bases, with 16 bases between. The CDR3 here is CASSAVTAYTSGNTIYF. DNA of the CDR3: TGCGCCAGCAGTGCGGTGACAGCCTACACCTCTGGAAACACCATATATTTT.

The J gene is TRBJ1-3, the V gene TRBV13; D call uncertain. Germline V gene sequence: CDR1 PRHDT, CDR2 FYEKMQ (reference sequence). With 5 bases removed from V and 2 bases from J, the gap between germline ends came to 7 bases. The CDR3 extends over 13 amino acids. This CDR3 reads CASSRSPGNTIYF. CDR3 DNA: TGTGCCAGCAGCCGAAGCCCTGGAAACACCATATATTTT.

The chain uses TRBV5-1 and TRBJ2-1, with D possibly TRBD2 on 5 matching bases. V was clipped by 3 bases and J by 1 base, with 5 bases between them. The CDR3 covers 13 residues. Germline V gene sequence: CDR1 SGHRS, CDR2 YFSETQ. CDR3 sequence reads: CASSSGSYNEQFF. The CDR3 nucleotides read TGCGCCAGCAGCTCGGGGTCCTACAATGAGCAGTTCTTC. The full variable domain, completed using reference TRBV5-1 and TRBJ2-1, is KAGVTQTPRYLIKTRGQQVTLSCSPISGHRSVSWYQQTPGQGLQFLFEYFSETQRNKGNFPGRFSGRQFSNSRSEMNVSTLELGDSALYLCASSSGSYNEQFFGPGTRLTVL.